Listed below are T cell receptor beta chains from one sample, sequenced in a study of chemoradiotherapy in HPV16-positive cancers. Repertoires were generated with immunoSEQ multiplex PCR, while TCRdb's copy carries only in-frame clones and drops some. The table shows about 12,000 clones, with 72% occurring only once. This sample was taken from a patient who underwent chemoradiotherapy. All receptors derive from a human donor with HPV-associated anogenital cancer. The CDR3 runs from the conserved cysteine through the conserved F or W. A D gene is named only where the DNA matches it firmly. Size tells how often a clone was seen (once, few, many) or the class of an expanded clone, and some rows leave it out.

TGTGCCAGTAGTATGATGGGGGAGGGGTACAATGAGCAGTTCTTC	CASSMMGEGYNEQFF	TRBJ2-1	-	TRBD2	TRBV19
TGTGCCAGCAGCTTGGGTAGCGGGAGTGAGACCCAGTACTTC	CASSLGSGSETQYF	TRBJ2-5	-	TRBD2	TRBV5-6
TGCGCCAGCAGCGAAACCGGGACAGGGTATTACGAGCAGTACTTC	CASSETGTGYYEQYF	TRBJ2-7	medium-sized	TRBD1	TRBV5-1
TGTGCCAGCAGCCCTACGGACAGATTAAATAGCAATCAGCCCCAGCATTTT	CASSPTDRLNSNQPQHF	TRBJ1-5	-	-	TRBV7-8
TGTGCCAGCAAGACCACGGACACCGCCTACGAGCAGTACTTC	CASKTTDTAYEQYF	TRBJ2-7	-	-	TRBV6-6
TGTGCCACCAGCAGAAGGAGGGCGGGGGAAAAACTGTTTTTT	CATSRRRAGEKLFF	TRBJ1-4	-	-	TRBV15
TGTGCCAGCAGTACCAGACAGTGGCTCTCCTACGAGCAGTACTTC	CASSTRQWLSYEQYF	TRBJ2-7	-	-	TRBV27
TGTGCCAGCGAAACTGAAGCTTTCTTT	CASETEAFF	TRBJ1-1	few	-	TRBV7-2
TGTGCCAGCAGCCGGACTAGCGGGAGGTTTAATGAGCAGTTCTTC	CASSRTSGRFNEQFF	TRBJ2-1	-	TRBD2	TRBV2
TGTGCCTGGAGTTCAACAGGGGGCGTCTATGGCTACACCTTC	CAWSSTGGVYGYTF	TRBJ1-2	-	TRBD1	TRBV30
TGTGCCAGCAGCCGCGGGACTGATGGCTACACCTTC	CASSRGTDGYTF	TRBJ1-2	-	-	TRBV6-6
TGTGCCATCGGAGCCGGGACAGATAATCAGCCCCAGCATTTT	CAIGAGTDNQPQHF	TRBJ1-5	few	TRBD1	TRBV10-3
TGTGCCACCAGCAGAGAAAGGGGGATCTACGAGCAGTACTTC	CATSRERGIYEQYF	TRBJ2-7	-	-	TRBV15
TGTGCCAGCAGCCCCATAATTCTACACCCAGAGATTGGAAACACCATATATTTT	CASSPIILHPEIGNTIYF	TRBJ1-3	-	-	TRBV9
TGCAGCGTGGTCGGGGTACACGAAAAACTGTTTTTT	CSVVGVHEKLFF	TRBJ1-4	-	-	TRBV29-1
TGTGCCAGCAGCCGCACAGATACGCAGTATTTT	CASSRTDTQYF	TRBJ2-3	-	-	TRBV7-2
TGTGCCAGCTCCCTAGCGGGAGCCGATACGCAGTATTTT	CASSLAGADTQYF	TRBJ2-3	-	TRBD2	TRBV27
TGTGCCAGCAGGGAGGGGAGCACTGAAGCTTTCTTT	CASREGSTEAFF	TRBJ1-1	once	-	TRBV28
TGTGCCAGCAGCCATGGAGGGGGTATTGAAGCTTTCTTT	CASSHGGGIEAFF	TRBJ1-1	few	-	TRBV14
TGTGCCAGCAGCTTAAACGAGAGGGGGATCGGGGAGACCCAGTACTTC	CASSLNERGIGETQYF	TRBJ2-5	-	-	TRBV7-6
TGTGCCAGCAGCCCAGCGACTAGCGGGAGCTTGTTTTACGAGCAGTACTTC	CASSPATSGSLFYEQYF	TRBJ2-7	-	TRBD2	TRBV7-2
TGTGCCACGGTGATGGCGGACTTTTATAGCAATCAGCCCCAGCATTTT	CATVMADFYSNQPQHF	TRBJ1-5	-	-	TRBV19
TGTGCCATCAGTGAGAGTAGACCGCCGGCTGACAATGAGCAGTTCTTC	CAISESRPPADNEQFF	TRBJ2-1	once	-	TRBV10-3
TGTGCCTGGACCCCCCTGTCTTCCGGGGAGCTGTTTTTT	CAWTPLSSGELFF	TRBJ2-2	-	-	TRBV30
TGTGCCAGCAGTTTGAGTTGGGGCACAGATACGCAGTATTTT	CASSLSWGTDTQYF	TRBJ2-3	-	-	TRBV27
TGTGCCAGTAGTTCCGGGACAGGGGTATACGAGCAGTACTTC	CASSSGTGVYEQYF	TRBJ2-7	few	TRBD1	TRBV19
TGTGCCAGCAGTGAACAGGGTATAGGATCGGCCTACGAGCAGTACTTC	CASSEQGIGSAYEQYF	TRBJ2-7	-	-	TRBV28
TGTGCCAGCAGTTTAGCGGGGGGGGGCAATCAGCCCCAGCATTTT	CASSLAGGGNQPQHF	TRBJ1-5	-	-	TRBV28
TGTGCCAGCAGCTTGAATAGTGGACCCAACTCTGGAAACACCATATATTTT	CASSLNSGPNSGNTIYF	TRBJ1-3	-	-	TRBV7-9
TGCGCCAGCAGCCCCGGGGATAACACTGAAGCTTTCTTT	CASSPGDNTEAFF	TRBJ1-1	-	-	TRBV5-1
TGCGCCAGCAGCCAAAGACTAGCGGGAGCTGCCGGGGAGCTGTTTTTT	CASSQRLAGAAGELFF	TRBJ2-2	-	TRBD2	TRBV4-3
TGCGCCAGCAGTCAGGCCACTAGCGGGAGTCCAGATACGCAGTATTTT	CASSQATSGSPDTQYF	TRBJ2-3	-	TRBD2	TRBV23-1
TGTGCCAGCAGGGAATGGGAGGGGATCGCCTACGAGCAGTACTTC	CASREWEGIAYEQYF	TRBJ2-7	few	TRBD2	TRBV6-1
TGCGCCAGCAGCGTTCGCCGGGACAGCTTAAAGAACACTGAAGCTTTCTTT	CASSVRRDSLKNTEAFF	TRBJ1-1	-	TRBD1	TRBV5-1
TGCGCCAGCAGTGAGTCGTATTTTAGCGGGAGTCGGTATGAGCAGTTCTTC	CASSESYFSGSRYEQFF	TRBJ2-1	-	TRBD2	TRBV10-2
TGTGCCAGCAGCTTAGCGCGGGGGATGACCTACAATGAGCAGTTCTTC	CASSLARGMTYNEQFF	TRBJ2-1	-	TRBD2	TRBV5-4